Sequencing of this TCR beta chain was carried out in a study of cytomegalovirus exposure and HLA in healthy donors (dated by TCRdb to about 2017). Background on the whole study: An earlier analysis of 587 of the donors reported approximately 300 Gb of sequence data and 117 million unique TCR beta sequences obtained from approximately 180 million T cells. An early release that covered around 590 HLA-typed donors contained about 290 gigabases of sequencing data and around 80 million unique TCR sequences. Of the 300 to 500 genotyped donors, less than 85% were placed in the genetic ancestry cluster associated with self-reported Caucasian donors. The aim of the study was to test whether cataloging public T cell receptors could identify signatures of past pathogen exposure. Using immunosequencing, the study profiled T cell repertoires from about 610 subjects and related those repertoires to cytomegalovirus serostatus. A separate validation cohort of about 110 different subjects was used in addition to the 666-subject first cohort. The study combined high-throughput TCR immunosequencing, statistical association of individual TCRs with disease status, and machine learning to predict cytomegalovirus infection status. To study patterns of TCR occurrence, a later analysis re-analyzed previously published TCR beta repertoires from 600 to 750 donors and added high-resolution HLA genotyping. The later analysis used no new phenotypic data to find candidate immune exposures, relying instead on TCR beta sequences and their occurrence across donors. An earlier analysis of about 600 of the donors used high-throughput TCR beta sequencing to judge whether each TCR beta V gene segment behaved as functional or pseudogenic. Alongside the repertoire data, information on donor age, sex, ethnicity and CMV serostatus was compiled. A later genetic analysis used genome-wide SNP genotypes for about 55% of the 666 donors, treating that subset as a discovery cohort. Every discovery cohort repertoire had been produced on one sequencing platform. Class I and class II HLA loci were covered by the typing at four-digit resolution. Typing coverage varied by locus: about 620-640 donors for A, B, C, DRB1 and DQB1; roughly 560 for DQA1; more than 600 for DPA1; approximately 490 for DPB1. Roughly five DR-DQ haplotypes were handled as single units for association and clustering, since linkage in the cohort was strong. Across around 400 genotyped donors of the cohort, an average of about 240,000 unique TCR beta nucleotide sequences per donor were sequenced, and roughly 17% of those sequences were non-productive. Points the paper makes about the study in general: When HLA alleles, especially DR and DQ, strongly co-occurred, attributing TCR associations to individual alleles was difficult. The earlier analysis of about 600 of the donors excluded roughly 16 rarely observed V segments, including chromosome 9 orphons, because counts were too low. In a later genetic analysis, a missense DCLRE1C variant was associated with V-gene and J-gene trimming of TCR beta chains, and the association was replicated in an independent cohort. The study gave a list of about 170 TCR beta chains associated with cytomegalovirus. Some IMGT-functional V segments, including TRBV6-2 and TRBV6-3, could not be distinguished by the 87-base-pair reads and were therefore excluded. Because HLA typing was missing for some donors at each locus, association tests included only the typed subset. Correlated functional status among segregating V segments might be attributable to linkage disequilibrium, but an unknown experimental factor could not be ruled out. A cluster of highly shared sequence variants was judged likely to be a technical artifact of the sequencing pipeline. Presence/absence analyses assumed roughly uniform sequencing depth across donors, an assumption that may not hold. A few of the identified cytomegalovirus-associated TCR beta chains were confirmed in vitro to be specific for cytomegalovirus antigens. A later analysis associated 15,000 or so TCR beta sequences with specific HLA alleles at a false discovery rate of 0.05. In a later analysis, the rate of TCR association differed among HLA loci, with DRB1 alleles having the most associated TCRs and HLA-C alleles having the fewest. A further reported finding was that TCR beta sequences accurately predicted the HLA-A and HLA-B alleles for most subjects in the first cohort. A later genetic analysis reported fewer N-insertions in productive TCRs among donors in an Asian-associated ancestry cluster than the roughly 700-donor mean. The authors suggested that the approach could potentially be generalized to other disease states and immunological phenotypes. According to a later analysis, most CMV-associated TCR beta chains appeared to be HLA-restricted, and the HLA associations seemed to be driven largely by CMV exposure. In a later analysis, HLA-associated TCR beta chains showed more clonal expansion and lower generation probabilities than non-associated chains that were equally common. Broadly in line with IMGT annotations, most TCR beta V segments showed up in productive rearrangements about 87% or about 30% of the time in an earlier analysis of several hundred of the donors. In a later analysis, several top co-occurrence clusters were reported to appear linked to parvovirus B19, influenza, CMV and Epstein-Barr virus. Cytomegalovirus status was reported to be diagnosed by the classifier with high specificity and sensitivity in both the original and validation cohorts. The only immune exposure information available for the cohort was CMV serostatus. This cohort had only TCR beta chains sequenced, and the lack of alpha or paired-chain data limited which features could be detected. While some public TCRs were present in many individuals, most TCR sequences turned up only very rarely across donors.

The cohort was made up of about 670 healthy bone marrow donors. At the time of sampling, all cohort members were nominally healthy, though unrecorded immune exposures were likely present. The donor was CMV seronegative and was included in the group of 352 seronegative cohort members. A peripheral blood sample was collected from each donor, and TCR beta sequencing was performed on peripheral blood mononuclear cells. The Qiagen DNeasy Blood Extraction Kit was used to extract genomic DNA from the blood cell samples. On this clone: Its antigen has not been determined. No much larger clone exists at a distance of one base, and base qualities are not known.

Its CDR3 holds 12 amino acids, cysteine through phenylalanine. Only CDR3 DNA is held: 36 bases, read in frame from base 1. In the germline V gene (reference sequence), CDR1 corresponds to MNHEY and CDR2 to SMNVEV. Relative to germline, V is 6 bases shorter and J is 3 bases shorter, with 9 bases between their ends. Library creation used the immunoSEQ multiplex PCR assay. For the multiplex PCR, a mixture combining 60 forward primers for TCR Vbeta segments and 13 reverse primers for TCR Jbeta segments was used. The CDR3 region of rearranged TCR beta genes was amplified from genomic DNA with a multiplex PCR assay. On the Illumina HiSeq System, the amplified TCR beta libraries were sequenced as 87-base-pair reads. The study's processing was this. A later analysis tallied tens of millions of unique TCR beta chains across the 610 or so repertoires, and around 10 million of those chains were shared by two or more donors. To remove PCR and sequencing errors, raw reads were error-corrected and collapsed into unique sequences using a nearest-neighbor algorithm that merged closely related sequences. To assign V, D and J gene segments, CDR3 sequences were aligned to IMGT reference sequences. For a sequence to be retained, at least a six-nucleotide match to both a V gene segment and a J gene segment was required. A rearrangement was called productive if the CDR3 had no stop codons and remained in frame with V and J, and every other rearrangement was called non-productive. CDR3 was defined according to IMGT convention as the region running from the second conserved V-encoded cysteine to the conserved J-encoded phenylalanine. The earlier analysis of some 580 of the donors excluded any sequence lacking an unambiguous match to a single V gene segment. In an earlier analysis of 587 of the donors, V segments were called functional above 56.7% productive rearrangements and were called segregating when the between-donor standard deviation exceeded 5%. To diagnose cytomegalovirus status from the catalog of TCR beta chain sequences, a statistical classification framework was built. In a later analysis, V and J genes were assigned by comparing TCR nucleotide sequences against IMGT/GENE-DB human TR gene sequences. In a later analysis, CDR3 sequences and most-parsimonious VDJ recombination scenarios were assigned using the TCRdist pipeline. In a later analysis, each TCR beta chain was defined by its CDR3 amino acid sequence together with its V-gene family, and reads without a unique V-gene family were excluded. To address suspected cross-contamination and a sequencing artifact, a later analysis removed approximately 600 highly shared, low-generation-probability nucleotide sequences. For each public chain, a later analysis derived a clonal expansion index from normalized ranks of inferred template counts within each repertoire. A later analysis computed generation probabilities with a VDJ recombination model fitted to out-of-frame rearrangements, and checked the results against IGoR. A later analysis scored TCR-TCR, TCR-HLA and TCR-CMV co-occurrence with hypergeometric tests, applying a repertoire-size bias correction to TCR pairs. False discovery rates were estimated in a later analysis by permuting HLA or CMV assignments 20 times. In a later analysis, co-occurring TCRs were grouped with DBSCAN, and TCRdist sequence similarity was added when clustering was performed within HLA-allele-positive subsets. Repertoires with fewer than 30,000 or more than 120,000 public chains were left out of co-occurrence clustering, as were five repertoires with anomalous nucleotide sharing. TCRdb mirrors the immuneACCESS table, restricted to in-frame sequences. Some clones are absent from its copies; in checked studies, under half trace to an unresolved V gene, and the reason for the others is unknown. The DNA was the basis for D and trimming; V, J and clone size are from that table. The sample has about 150,000 clones on record, 75% to 90% of them singletons. The top ten constitute nearly 2% of the sample.

This receptor was identified in a woman in her late teens or twenties in good health and CMV-seronegative. The V gene is TRBV27 and the J gene is TRBJ2-7; TRBD1 is possibly the D segment (6 matching bases). Sequences were obtained from PBMCs. The DNA reads as follows: TGTGCCAGCAGGGGGGCATTCTACGAGCAGTACTTC. Translated, it reads CASRGAFYEQYF.